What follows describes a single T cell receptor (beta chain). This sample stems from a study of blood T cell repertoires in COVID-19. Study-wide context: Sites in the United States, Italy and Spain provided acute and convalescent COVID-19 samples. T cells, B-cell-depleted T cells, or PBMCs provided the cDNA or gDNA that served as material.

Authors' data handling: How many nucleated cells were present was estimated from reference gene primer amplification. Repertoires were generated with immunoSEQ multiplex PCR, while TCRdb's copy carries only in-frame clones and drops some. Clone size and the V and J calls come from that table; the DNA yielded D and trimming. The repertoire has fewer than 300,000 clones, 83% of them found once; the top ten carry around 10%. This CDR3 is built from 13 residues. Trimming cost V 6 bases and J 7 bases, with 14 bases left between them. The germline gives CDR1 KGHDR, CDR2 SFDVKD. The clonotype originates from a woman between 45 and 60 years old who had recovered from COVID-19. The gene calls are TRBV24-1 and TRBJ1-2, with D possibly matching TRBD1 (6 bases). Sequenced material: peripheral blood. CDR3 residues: CATSTEGDRGYTF. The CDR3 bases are TGTGCCACCAGTACCGAGGGGGATCGTGGCTACACCTTC.